This T cell receptor (beta chain) emerged from a study of T-cell memory formation after mild COVID-19. Study observations and caveats: Day 37-peaking second-wave clones had unconfirmed SARS-CoV-2 specificity.

In this sample, this clonotype turned up a few times. Its antigen is still unknown. Germline CDR1 MGHRA, CDR2 YSYEKL. The ends were cut back, 4 bases at V and 2 bases at J, with 11 bases in the middle. This CDR3 contains 14 residues. TCRdb re-analysed the 5' RACE reads in MiXCR, keeping a single row per CDR3 protein. The table records approximately 300,000 distinct CDR3 sequences, approximately 7.6% of them present only once. The gene calls are TRBV4-1 and TRBJ2-5; unclear D gene. The clonotype comes from a young man who had mild COVID-19 (a few samples of this study predate the infection). Cell type and time point are not known. Input material: PBMCs or a T cell subset sorted from them (not recorded which). CDR3 loop: CASSPNWGQETQYF. In DNA, the CDR3 is TGCGCCAGCAGCCCCAATTGGGGACAAGAGACCCAGTACTTC.